The 18 T cell receptor beta chains below were found in one sample sequenced in a study of CD8+ T cells in alopecia areata. cDNA prepared by RNA extraction and subsequent reverse transcription served as the template for sequencing. Sequencing was performed with immunoSEQ multiplex PCR; in TCRdb, only in-frame clones are kept and a portion is missing. The table lists some 220,000 clones, about 57% of them singletons. The treatment denotes: oral pan-JAK inhibitor, 5-10 mg twice daily. This sample comprised CD4+ T cells sorted from blood, obtained at week 4, from a patient treated with tofacitinib. The receptors come from a human donor with alopecia areata.

This clone came up a few times. The genes are TRBV9 and TRBJ1-6; D may be TRBD1 (6 bases). V lost 4 bases and J 7 bases, leaving 12 bases between the germline ends. The CDR3 is 14 amino acids. The germline gives CDR1 SGDLS, CDR2 YYNGEE. CDR3 DNA: TGTGCCAGCAGCACAGGGACACCCAATTCACCCCTCCACTTT. Protein product: CASSTGTPNSPLHF.

The rearrangement joins TRBV7-9 to TRBJ1-2; no definite D call. V lost 4 bases and J 4 bases, leaving 10 bases between the germline ends. The CDR3 covers 13 residues. CDR1 is SEHNR and CDR2 is FQNEAQ in the germline V gene (reference sequence). CDR3 DNA sequence: TGTGCCAGCAGCTCCGCCGGTCCCTATGGCTACACCTTC. Translation gives CASSSAGPYGYTF.

This clone was counted between two and nine times. CDR3 region: CASTANGNQPQHF. In nucleotides, the CDR3 is TGCGCCAGCACCGCGAACGGCAATCAGCCCCAGCATTTT. J is TRBJ1-5 and V is TRBV10-2; no reliable D call. The V gene's germline CDR1 is WSHSY and CDR2 SAAADI. This CDR3 comprises 13 residues. Trimming removed 7 bases at V and 2 bases at J, with 9 bases between.

This clone was seen more than once but under ten times. The CDR3 spells CASSVGFNRGEQYF. CDR3 nucleotide sequence: TGTGCCAGCAGCGTAGGATTTAACAGGGGCGAGCAGTACTTC. This chain links TRBV9 with TRBJ2-7, with TRBD1 matching 7 bases. This CDR3 is 14 amino acids long. Losses at the gene ends were 0 bases for V and 6 bases for J; bases not matched to a gene: 6. Germline CDR1 is SGDLS and CDR2 is YYNGEE.

V is TRBV18 and J is TRBJ2-4; unclear D gene. The germline V gene encodes CDR1 KGHSH and CDR2 LQKENI. The ends were cut back, 0 bases at V and 0 bases at J, with 12 bases in the middle. There are 17 residues in the CDR3. CDR3 sequence: CASSPPNRRLAKNIQYF. DNA for the CDR3: TGTGCCAGCTCACCACCGAACCGACGACTAGCCAAAAACATTCAGTACTTC.

This clone was detected a few times. This rearrangement joins TRBV10-3 to TRBJ2-5; D is ambiguous. The CDR3 consists of 12 residues. Trimming shortened V by 0 bases and J by 4 bases, and 3 bases separated the two germline ends. CDR1 ENHRY and CDR2 SYGVKD come from the germline V gene. CDR3 residues: CAISESGETQYF. The CDR3 DNA follows: TGTGCCATCAGTGAGTCAGGAGAGACCCAGTACTTC.

The CDR3 is CASSVGQQETQYF. The CDR3, as DNA: TGTGCCAGCAGTGTGGGCCAGCAAGAGACCCAGTACTTC. The chain couples TRBV6-1 to TRBJ2-5, with no clear D. This CDR3 region has 13 residues. Trimming took 4 bases from V and 2 from J, leaving 8 bases between them. Germline V CDR1 and CDR2: MNHNS, SASEGT.

The CDR3 reads CASSSRTGGREQYF. Written as DNA, the CDR3 is TGTGCCAGCAGTTCTAGGACAGGGGGGCGGGAGCAGTACTTC. The chain recombines TRBV6-5 with TRBJ2-7; 10 bases line up with TRBD1. V shed 4 bases, J shed 7 bases, and the junction held 7 bases outside the gene matches. The CDR3 loop spans 14 amino acids. Germline V CDR1 and CDR2: MNHEY, SVGAGI.

This chain uses TRBV4-3 with TRBJ1-4; D remains ambiguous. The ends were cut back, 1 base at V and 8 bases at J, with 11 bases in the middle. This CDR3 contains 14 residues. Germline CDR1 and CDR2: LGHNA and YSLEER. This CDR3 is CASSQGVQGEKLFF. The CDR3 nucleotides read TGCGCCAGCAGCCAAGGTGTGCAAGGAGAAAAACTGTTTTTT.

This sequence joins TRBV2 and TRBJ2-7; no clear D. There are 13 residues in the CDR3. The V end was cut by 4 bases, the J end by 2 bases, with 9 bases between. CDR1 is SNHLY, CDR2 FYNNEI, per germline. The CDR3 reads CASSVEGTYEQYF. In DNA, the CDR3 is TGTGCCAGCAGTGTTGAAGGGACCTACGAGCAGTACTTC.

This chain joins TRBV2 and TRBJ2-5, with a tentative D call TRBD2 (6 bases). Trimming cost V 6 bases and J 0 bases, with 11 bases left between them. The V gene's germline CDR1 is SNHLY and CDR2 FYNNEI. The CDR3 spans 14 residues. The CDR3 here is CASSGGEYQETQYF. The DNA of the CDR3 is TGTGCCAGCAGCGGAGGGGAGTACCAAGAGACCCAGTACTTC.

The chain is built from TRBV2 and TRBJ2-4, with D possibly being TRBD1 or TRBD2 (7 bases each). V was cut by 6 bases and J by 7 bases, with 25 bases left in between. Looked up from germline, CDR1 is SNHLY and CDR2 is FYNNEI. The CDR3 length is 17 residues. CDR3 in amino acids: CASRQTAGQAGGNIQYF. DNA of the CDR3: TGTGCCAGCAGACAGACCGCAGGACAGGCCGGGGGGAACATTCAGTACTTC.

V gene TRBV2 combines with J gene TRBJ1-1; D not certain. Germline V gene data show CDR1 as SNHLY and CDR2 as FYNNEI. The CDR3 is made up of 14 amino acids. The V end lost 7 bases, the J end lost 0 bases, and 12 bases lay between the germline ends. This chain's CDR3 is CASKAAKLNTEAFF. Written as DNA, the CDR3 is TGTGCCAGCAAAGCAGCAAAATTGAACACTGAAGCTTTCTTT.

This clone was observed a handful of times. J is TRBJ2-7 and V is TRBV28; 9 bases are shared with TRBD1. The CDR3 runs 16 residues. Germline loops: CDR1 MDHEN, CDR2 SYDVKM. V trimming: 4 bases; J trimming: 4 bases; junction bases outside the gene matches: 11. CDR3 in DNA: TGTGCCAGCAGTTGGACAAATACGGGACAGGGTTACGAGCAGTACTTC. Its protein is CASSWTNTGQGYEQYF.

Only a few counts were recorded for this clone. The rearrangement links TRBV19 to TRBJ2-3; tentative D call: TRBD1 (5 bases). The CDR3 is 14 amino acids. Germline-derived CDR1 and CDR2 are LNHDA and SQIVND (reference sequence). Trimming pared 5 bases from V and 2 bases from J, leaving 11 bases between. The CDR3 spells CASSPSTATDTQYF. The DNA for the CDR3 is TGTGCCAGTAGTCCGTCGACAGCCACAGATACGCAGTATTTT.

This clone showed up just once. V is TRBV30 and J is TRBJ1-1; D ambiguous. This CDR3 has 13 residues. Germline V gene lookup returns CDR1 GTSNPN and CDR2 SVGIG (reference sequence). Trimming removed 0 bases at V and 0 bases at J, with 5 bases between. For the CDR3, the DNA is TGTGCCTGGAGTGTACGACTGAACACTGAAGCTTTCTTT. The encoded protein is CAWSVRLNTEAFF.

The CDR3 region is CAWSVGDRVAKNIQYF. Written as DNA, the CDR3 is TGTGCCTGGAGTGTAGGCGACAGGGTCGCCAAAAACATTCAGTACTTC. The rearrangement uses TRBV30 and TRBJ2-4, with TRBD1 matching 7 bases. Germline lookup yields CDR1 GTSNPN and CDR2 SVGIG (reference sequence). The V gene end was trimmed by 0 bases and the J gene end by 1 base; junction bases not matched to a gene: 6. The CDR3 covers 16 residues.

The chain links TRBV15 to TRBJ1-1, with D possibly being TRBD1 (6 bases). The V gene lost 3 bases and the J gene lost 4 bases, with 18 bases spanning the gap. Germline-derived CDR1 and CDR2 are LNHNV and YYDKDF (reference sequence). There are 16 residues in the CDR3. CDR3 sequence: CATSRGHGGRATEAFF. The CDR3 bases are TGTGCCACCAGCAGGGGACACGGGGGAAGGGCCACTGAAGCTTTCTTT.